The 7 T cell receptor beta chains below all came from one sample that was sequenced in a study of long-term antiretroviral therapy in people with HIV. Version v3.0 of the immunoSEQ assay was performed at survey level. Only in-frame clones appear in the TCRdb table, and some are missing; sequencing was by immunoSEQ multiplex PCR. The sample comprises around 20,000 clones, approximately 72% of which are singletons, and roughly an eighth rests with the top ten. This material consisted of unsorted PBMCs, taken 0.3 years after starting antiretroviral therapy. These receptor sequences come from a woman in her forties or fifties with HIV.

The gene calls are TRBV5-4 and TRBJ2-3; D call uncertain. The CDR3 is made up of 17 amino acids. Germline values: CDR1 SGHNT, CDR2 YYREEE (reference sequence). The ends were cut back, 0 bases at V and 0 bases at J, with 14 bases in the middle. CDR3 DNA sequence: TGTGCCAGCAGCTTGGCCGGGCCCAGTGCTAGCACAGATACGCAGTATTTT. Amino acids: CASSLAGPSASTDTQYF.

The table lists this clone with a count of one. This chain connects TRBV7-9 to TRBJ2-3; D gene unclear. Germline V CDR1 and CDR2: SEHNR, FQNEAQ (reference sequence). This CDR3 is 14 amino acids long. Trimming stripped 3 bases from V and 4 bases from J, with 11 bases between. CDR3 loop: CASSFSRSSDTQYF. CDR3 DNA sequence: TGTGCCAGCAGCTTTTCCCGGTCGTCAGATACGCAGTATTTT.

This clone was observed a few times. The gene calls are TRBV5-1 and TRBJ2-2; 7 bases are a match to TRBD1. Trimming cost V 3 bases and J 0 bases; bases outside gene matches: 5. Germline V gene lookup returns CDR1 SGHRS and CDR2 YFSETQ. This CDR3 is built from 16 residues. As DNA, the CDR3 is TGCGCCAGCAGCTCCGGGACAGCCGCGAACACCGGGGAGCTGTTTTTT. It encodes CASSSGTAANTGELFF.

This clone came up once. This chain connects TRBV15 to TRBJ2-5; 11 positions agree with TRBD2. The length of the CDR3 is 19 residues. CDR1 is LNHNV and CDR2 is YYDKDF in the germline V gene (reference sequence). V trimming: 0 bases; J trimming: 2 bases; junction bases outside the gene matches: 11. The CDR3: CATSRDKVEVAGGQETQYF. The CDR3 DNA reads TGTGCCACCAGCAGAGATAAAGTGGAGGTAGCGGGGGGGCAAGAGACCCAGTACTTC.

This chain links TRBV5-1 with TRBJ2-3; D perhaps matches TRBD2 (7 bases). From germline, CDR1 is SGHRS and CDR2 YFSETQ. The germline V and J ends were trimmed by 6 bases and 6 bases, with 11 bases remaining between them. This CDR3 spans 12 amino acids. CDR3 DNA: TGCGCCAGCACTCGGGGGGCGGATACGCAGTATTTT. This codes for CASTRGADTQYF.

The chain couples TRBV10-3 to TRBJ2-7, with 9 bases that match TRBD1. Trimming removed 8 bases from V and 5 bases from J; junction bases left unmatched: 7. Per germline, CDR1 ENHRY and CDR2 SYGVKD. The CDR3 is 13 amino acids. In nucleotides, the CDR3 is TGTGCCATCGGGACAGGGAGTAGGAACGAGCAGTACGTC. This translates into CAIGTGSRNEQYV.

This chain links TRBV7-9 with TRBJ1-6, with 7 bases lining up with TRBD1. The germline V gene has CDR1 SEHNR and CDR2 FQNEAQ (reference sequence). The CDR3 totals 14 residues. Trimming removed 2 bases from V and 8 bases from J; junction bases left unmatched: 3. The CDR3 reads CASSLKGADSPLHF. The DNA for the CDR3 is TGTGCCAGCAGCTTAAAGGGGGCAGATTCACCCCTCCACTTT.